This T cell receptor beta chain was captured in a study of CD8+CD57+ T cells in acquired aplastic anemia. Patients sequenced had flow cytometry evidence of CD8+CD57+ cell expansion. Worth noting for this clonotype: Its antigen remains unidentified.

Study-level findings and limits: Patients and controls had in common around 29 CD8+ CDR3 sequences.

Researchers used genomic DNA as the template to profile TCR beta VDJ and CDR3. Via MiXCR, TCRdb re-called the reads, giving one row per CDR3 protein. The table lists fewer than 200,000 distinct CDR3 sequences, less than 60% of them singletons. The sample comprised sorted CD4+, CD8+, or CD8+CD57+ T cells (not recorded which) from PBMCs. The sequence came from a human donor with aplastic anemia.

In DNA form, the CDR3 reads TGTGCCAGCAGCCCTTGGACAGGGATCGGCACTGAAGCTTTCTTT. It yields the protein CASSPWTGIGTEAFF. This chain connects TRBV7-2 to TRBJ1-1, with 8 bases fitting TRBD1. The CDR3 loop spans 15 amino acids. J was trimmed by 4 bases and V by 5 bases; bases with no gene match: 9. Germline CDR1 and CDR2: SGHTA and FQGNSA.